The 5 T cell receptor beta chains in this list originate from one sample, sequenced in a study of cytomegalovirus exposure and HLA in healthy donors. PCR primers comprised 60 Vbeta and 13 Jbeta primers. Libraries were prepared by immunoSEQ multiplex PCR; TCRdb keeps only in-frame clonotypes and omits some of them. The sample has under 150,000 clones; about four fifths are singletons. Sequencing used PBMCs. These receptors originate from a male donor in good health and CMV-seropositive.

The chain joins TRBV19 to TRBJ2-7; TRBD1 matches at 8 bases. Germline V CDR1 and CDR2: LNHDA, SQIVND (reference sequence). CDR3 length: 14 residues. V gave up 6 bases and J gave up 2 bases; unmatched junction bases: 6. For the CDR3, the DNA is TGTGCCAGTAGCTCCGGGACAGGTCCCTACGAGCAGTACTTC. Translation: CASSSGTGPYEQYF.

CDR3 protein: CASSLNTYNSPLHF. The CDR3 DNA reads TGTGCCAGCAGCTTAAACACCTATAATTCACCCCTCCACTTT. The rearrangement joins TRBV5-6 to TRBJ1-6, with D hard to call. The germline gives CDR1 SGHDT, CDR2 YYEEEE. V was clipped by 2 bases and J by 2 bases, with 5 bases between them. This CDR3 is 14 amino acids long.

V and J are TRBV30 and TRBJ2-5; no reliable D call. V was clipped by 0 bases and J by 4 bases, with 18 bases between them. The V gene's germline CDR1 is GTSNPN and CDR2 SVGIG (reference sequence). The CDR3 is 16 residues long. For the CDR3, the DNA is TGTGCCTGGAGTGTACAGAGAATCAGGCTCAGAGAGACCCAGTACTTC. Translation gives CAWSVQRIRLRETQYF.

The chain is built from TRBV7-8 and TRBJ2-5; TRBD2 matches 9 bases. The CDR3 loop spans 12 amino acids. Germline values: CDR1 SGHVS, CDR2 FQNEAQ. With V trimmed by 8 bases and J by 5 bases, 3 bases remained unmatched. The CDR3, as DNA: TGTGCCAGCTCGGCGGGGGGGGAGACCCAGTACTTC. Residues: CASSAGGETQYF.

The gene calls are TRBV5-4 and TRBJ2-4; the D gene is possibly TRBD1 (5 bases). Germline CDR1 and CDR2: SGHNT and YYREEE (reference sequence). The CDR3 has 15 amino acids. V was shortened by 1 base and J by 8 bases, with 16 bases between the two germline ends. CDR3 in DNA: TGTGCCAGCAGCTTGTTCCTAGGGGAAGGGGACATTCAGTACTTC. It codes for CASSLFLGEGDIQYF.